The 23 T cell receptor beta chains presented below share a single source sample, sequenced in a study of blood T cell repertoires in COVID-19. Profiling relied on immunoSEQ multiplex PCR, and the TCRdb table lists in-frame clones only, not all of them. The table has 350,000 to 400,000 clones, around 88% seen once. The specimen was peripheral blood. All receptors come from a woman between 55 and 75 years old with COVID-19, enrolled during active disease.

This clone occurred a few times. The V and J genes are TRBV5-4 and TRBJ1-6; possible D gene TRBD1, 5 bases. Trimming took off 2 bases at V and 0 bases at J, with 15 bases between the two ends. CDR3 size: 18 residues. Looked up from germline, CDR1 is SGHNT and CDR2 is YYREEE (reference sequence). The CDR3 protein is CASSLGGAGGSYNSPLHF. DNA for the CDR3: TGTGCCAGCAGCTTAGGAGGCGCCGGGGGCTCCTATAATTCACCCCTCCACTTT.

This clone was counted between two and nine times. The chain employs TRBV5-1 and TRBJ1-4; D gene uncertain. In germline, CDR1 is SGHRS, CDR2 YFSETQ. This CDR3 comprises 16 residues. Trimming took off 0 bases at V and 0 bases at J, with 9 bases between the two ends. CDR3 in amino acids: CASSLEGGTTNEKLFF. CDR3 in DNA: TGCGCCAGCAGCTTGGAAGGCGGAACAACTAATGAAAAACTGTTTTTT. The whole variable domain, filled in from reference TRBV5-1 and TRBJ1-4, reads KAGVTQTPRYLIKTRGQQVTLSCSPISGHRSVSWYQQTPGQGLQFLFEYFSETQRNKGNFPGRFSGRQFSNSRSEMNVSTLELGDSALYLCASSLEGGTTNEKLFFGSGTQLSVL.

The CDR3 DNA follows: TGTGCCAGCAGCCGACAGGGGGGAGAAAAACTGTTTTTT. This encodes CASSRQGGEKLFF. The chain recombines TRBV7-2 with TRBJ1-4; 9 nucleotides agree with TRBD1. From germline, CDR1 is SGHTA and CDR2 FQGNSA. Unmatched junction bases numbered 3, after V lost 5 bases and J lost 8 bases. The CDR3 has 13 residues.

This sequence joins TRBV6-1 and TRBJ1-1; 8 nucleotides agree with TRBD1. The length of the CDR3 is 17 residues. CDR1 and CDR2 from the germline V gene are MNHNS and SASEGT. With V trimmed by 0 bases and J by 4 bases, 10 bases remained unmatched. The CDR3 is CASSEALRQGAGTEAFF. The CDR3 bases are TGTGCCAGCAGTGAAGCGCTTCGGCAGGGGGCCGGCACTGAAGCTTTCTTT.

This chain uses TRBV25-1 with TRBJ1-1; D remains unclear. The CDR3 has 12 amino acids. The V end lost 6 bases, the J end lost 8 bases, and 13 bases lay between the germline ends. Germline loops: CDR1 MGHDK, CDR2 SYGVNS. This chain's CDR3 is CASRYTLGEAFF. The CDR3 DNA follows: TGTGCCAGCAGGTACACCCTCGGGGAAGCTTTCTTT.

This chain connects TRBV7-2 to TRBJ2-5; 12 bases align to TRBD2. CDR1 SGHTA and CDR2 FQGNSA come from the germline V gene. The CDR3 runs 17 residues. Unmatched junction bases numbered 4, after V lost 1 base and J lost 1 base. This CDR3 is CASSLGTSGEIQETQYF. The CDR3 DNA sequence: TGTGCCAGCAGCTTAGGGACTAGCGGGGAGATCCAAGAGACCCAGTACTTC.

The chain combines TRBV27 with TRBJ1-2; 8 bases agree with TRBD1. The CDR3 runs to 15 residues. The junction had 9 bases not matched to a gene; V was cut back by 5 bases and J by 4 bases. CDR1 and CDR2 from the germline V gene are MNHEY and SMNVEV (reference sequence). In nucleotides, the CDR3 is TGTGCCAGCAGTGCGAATCGACAGGGGAGCTATGGCTACACCTTC. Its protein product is CASSANRQGSYGYTF.

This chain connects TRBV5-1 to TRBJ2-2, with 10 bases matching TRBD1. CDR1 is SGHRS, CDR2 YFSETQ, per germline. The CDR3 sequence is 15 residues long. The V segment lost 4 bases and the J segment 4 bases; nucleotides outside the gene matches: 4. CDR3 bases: TGCGCCAGCAGCCTCGACAGGGGGCGCACCGGGGAGCTGTTTTTT. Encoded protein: CASSLDRGRTGELFF.

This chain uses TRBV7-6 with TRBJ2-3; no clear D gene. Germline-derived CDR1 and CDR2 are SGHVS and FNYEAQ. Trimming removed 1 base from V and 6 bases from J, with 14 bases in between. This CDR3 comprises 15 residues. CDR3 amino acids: CASSLGELSEDTQYF. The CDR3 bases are TGTGCCAGCAGCTTAGGAGAGCTTAGTGAGGATACGCAGTATTTT.

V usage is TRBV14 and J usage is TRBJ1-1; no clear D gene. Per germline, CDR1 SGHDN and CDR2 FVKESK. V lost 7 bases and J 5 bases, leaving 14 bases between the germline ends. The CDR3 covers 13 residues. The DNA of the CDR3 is TGTGCCAGCAAGTCCCAAACGAGGACTGAAGCTTTCTTT. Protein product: CASKSQTRTEAFF. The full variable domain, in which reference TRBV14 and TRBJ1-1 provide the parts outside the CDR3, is EAGVTQFPSHSVIEKGQTVTLRCDPISGHDNLYWYRRVMGKEIKFLLHFVKESKQDESGMPNNRFLAERTGGTYSTLKVQPAELEDSGVYFCASKSQTRTEAFFGQGTRLTVV.

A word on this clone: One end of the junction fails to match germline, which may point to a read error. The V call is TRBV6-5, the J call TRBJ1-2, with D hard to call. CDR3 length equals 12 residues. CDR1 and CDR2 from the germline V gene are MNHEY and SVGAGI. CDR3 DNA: TGTGCCACTCGATATGCAAGTGACTCAGAAAACTTC. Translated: CATRYASDSENF.

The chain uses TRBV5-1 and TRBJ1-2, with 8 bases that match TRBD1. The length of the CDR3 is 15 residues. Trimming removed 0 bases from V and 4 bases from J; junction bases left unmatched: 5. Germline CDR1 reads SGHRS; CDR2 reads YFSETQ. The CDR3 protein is CASSLGGQGLYGYTF. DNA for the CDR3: TGCGCCAGCAGCTTGGGAGGACAGGGCCTCTATGGCTACACCTTC.

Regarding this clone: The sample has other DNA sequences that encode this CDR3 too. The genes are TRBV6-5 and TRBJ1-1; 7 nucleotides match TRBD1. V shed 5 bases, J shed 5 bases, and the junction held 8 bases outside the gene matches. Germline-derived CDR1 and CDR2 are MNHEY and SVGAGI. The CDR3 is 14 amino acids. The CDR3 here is CASSRTGVGTEAFF. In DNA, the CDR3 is TGTGCCAGCAGTCGAACAGGGGTAGGGACTGAAGCTTTCTTT.

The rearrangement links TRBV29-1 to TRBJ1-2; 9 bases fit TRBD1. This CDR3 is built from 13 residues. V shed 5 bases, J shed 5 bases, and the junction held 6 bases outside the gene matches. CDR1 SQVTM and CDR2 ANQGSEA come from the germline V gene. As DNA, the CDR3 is TGCAGCGTTTCGGACAGGGGAGAATATGGCTACACCTTC. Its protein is CSVSDRGEYGYTF.

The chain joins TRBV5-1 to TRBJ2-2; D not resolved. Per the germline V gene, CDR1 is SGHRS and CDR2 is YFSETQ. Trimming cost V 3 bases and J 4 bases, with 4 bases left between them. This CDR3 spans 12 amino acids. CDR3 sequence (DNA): TGCGCCAGCAGCTCCCTCACCGGGGAGCTGTTTTTT. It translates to CASSSLTGELFF. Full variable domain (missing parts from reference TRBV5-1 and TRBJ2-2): KAGVTQTPRYLIKTRGQQVTLSCSPISGHRSVSWYQQTPGQGLQFLFEYFSETQRNKGNFPGRFSGRQFSNSRSEMNVSTLELGDSALYLCASSSLTGELFFGEGSRLTVL.

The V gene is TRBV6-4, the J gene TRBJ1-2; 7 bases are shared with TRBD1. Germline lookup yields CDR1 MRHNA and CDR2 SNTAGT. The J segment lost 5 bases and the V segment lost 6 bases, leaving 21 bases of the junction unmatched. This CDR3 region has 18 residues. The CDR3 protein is CASSERFPARGTGYGYTF. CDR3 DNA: TGTGCCAGCAGCGAGCGGTTCCCCGCCAGGGGGACCGGGTATGGCTACACCTTC.

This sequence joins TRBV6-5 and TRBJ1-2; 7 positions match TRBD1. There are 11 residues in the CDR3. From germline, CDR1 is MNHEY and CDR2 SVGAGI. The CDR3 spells CAPRDSYGYTF. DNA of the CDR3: TGTGCGCCGCGGGACAGCTATGGCTACACCTTC.

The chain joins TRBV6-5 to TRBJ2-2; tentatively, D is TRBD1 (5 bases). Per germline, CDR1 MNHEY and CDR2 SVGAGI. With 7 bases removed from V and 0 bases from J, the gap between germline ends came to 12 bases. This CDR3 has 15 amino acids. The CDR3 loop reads CASTSQGTNTGELFF. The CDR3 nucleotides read TGTGCCAGCACCTCTCAGGGTACGAACACCGGGGAGCTGTTTTTT.

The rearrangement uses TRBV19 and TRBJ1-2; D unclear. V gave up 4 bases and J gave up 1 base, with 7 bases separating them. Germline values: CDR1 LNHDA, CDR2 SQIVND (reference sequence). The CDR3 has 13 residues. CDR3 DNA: TGTGCCAGTAGTACCCAGGTTAACTATGGCTACACCTTC. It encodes CASSTQVNYGYTF.

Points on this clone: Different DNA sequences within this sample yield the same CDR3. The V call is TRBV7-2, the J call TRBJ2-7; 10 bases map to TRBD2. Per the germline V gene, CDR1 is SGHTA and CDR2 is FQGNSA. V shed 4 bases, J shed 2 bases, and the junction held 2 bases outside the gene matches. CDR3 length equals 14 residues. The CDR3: CASSSSGGPYEQYF. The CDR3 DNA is TGTGCCAGCAGCTCTAGCGGGGGTCCCTACGAGCAGTACTTC.

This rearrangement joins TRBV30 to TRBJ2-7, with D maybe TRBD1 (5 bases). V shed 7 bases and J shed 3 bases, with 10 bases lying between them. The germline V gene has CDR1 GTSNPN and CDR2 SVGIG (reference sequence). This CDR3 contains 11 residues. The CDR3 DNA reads TGTGCCTTCCTACAGGACTACGAGCAGTACTTC. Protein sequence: CAFLQDYEQYF.

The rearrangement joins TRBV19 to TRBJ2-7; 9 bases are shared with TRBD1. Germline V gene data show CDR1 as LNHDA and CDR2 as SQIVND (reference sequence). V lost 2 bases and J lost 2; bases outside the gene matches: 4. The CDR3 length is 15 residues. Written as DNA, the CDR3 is TGTGCCAGTAGTATATCGGGACAGGGAGCCTACGAGCAGTACTTC. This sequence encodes CASSISGQGAYEQYF.

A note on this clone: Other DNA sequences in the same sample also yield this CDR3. This chain's CDR3 is CASSLGQVNYGYTF. The CDR3 DNA follows: TGTGCCAGCAGCTTAGGACAGGTTAACTATGGCTACACCTTC. V is TRBV7-9 and J is TRBJ1-2, with D tentatively TRBD1 (6 bases). CDR1 SEHNR and CDR2 FQNEAQ come from the germline V gene (reference sequence). The CDR3 loop spans 14 amino acids. V lost 1 base and J 1 base, leaving 7 bases between the germline ends.